The clone carrying this TCR beta chain was detected only a few times. Antigen specificity is unknown. Sample-barcoded 5' priming and a J-beta primer mix drove a second PCR of roughly 6 to 12 cycles. TCRdb processed the 5' RACE reads anew with MiXCR; each CDR3 protein has one entry. This repertoire shows roughly 500,000 distinct CDR3 sequences, less than 25% found once; its top ten account for just under 9%. The data were taken from a study of blood T cells in healthy people across ages. The CDR3 loop spans 16 amino acids. Looked up from germline, CDR1 is SNHLY and CDR2 is FYNNEI. V lost 8 bases, J lost 1 base, and 7 bases stayed unmatched. Study outcomes and limitations: In the absence of known donor CMV status, changes in expanded clonotypes were possibly confounded.

This sample was also put to use in a study of T cells of mothers and their children.

This chain connects TRBV2 to TRBJ1-4, with 10 bases identical to TRBD1. This sequence originates from a boy aged 5-17 years in good health. The specimen was blood. This CDR3 reads CASRPGTGVTNEKLFF. CDR3 nucleotides: TGTGCCAGCCGTCCCGGGACAGGGGTAACTAATGAAAAACTGTTTTTT.